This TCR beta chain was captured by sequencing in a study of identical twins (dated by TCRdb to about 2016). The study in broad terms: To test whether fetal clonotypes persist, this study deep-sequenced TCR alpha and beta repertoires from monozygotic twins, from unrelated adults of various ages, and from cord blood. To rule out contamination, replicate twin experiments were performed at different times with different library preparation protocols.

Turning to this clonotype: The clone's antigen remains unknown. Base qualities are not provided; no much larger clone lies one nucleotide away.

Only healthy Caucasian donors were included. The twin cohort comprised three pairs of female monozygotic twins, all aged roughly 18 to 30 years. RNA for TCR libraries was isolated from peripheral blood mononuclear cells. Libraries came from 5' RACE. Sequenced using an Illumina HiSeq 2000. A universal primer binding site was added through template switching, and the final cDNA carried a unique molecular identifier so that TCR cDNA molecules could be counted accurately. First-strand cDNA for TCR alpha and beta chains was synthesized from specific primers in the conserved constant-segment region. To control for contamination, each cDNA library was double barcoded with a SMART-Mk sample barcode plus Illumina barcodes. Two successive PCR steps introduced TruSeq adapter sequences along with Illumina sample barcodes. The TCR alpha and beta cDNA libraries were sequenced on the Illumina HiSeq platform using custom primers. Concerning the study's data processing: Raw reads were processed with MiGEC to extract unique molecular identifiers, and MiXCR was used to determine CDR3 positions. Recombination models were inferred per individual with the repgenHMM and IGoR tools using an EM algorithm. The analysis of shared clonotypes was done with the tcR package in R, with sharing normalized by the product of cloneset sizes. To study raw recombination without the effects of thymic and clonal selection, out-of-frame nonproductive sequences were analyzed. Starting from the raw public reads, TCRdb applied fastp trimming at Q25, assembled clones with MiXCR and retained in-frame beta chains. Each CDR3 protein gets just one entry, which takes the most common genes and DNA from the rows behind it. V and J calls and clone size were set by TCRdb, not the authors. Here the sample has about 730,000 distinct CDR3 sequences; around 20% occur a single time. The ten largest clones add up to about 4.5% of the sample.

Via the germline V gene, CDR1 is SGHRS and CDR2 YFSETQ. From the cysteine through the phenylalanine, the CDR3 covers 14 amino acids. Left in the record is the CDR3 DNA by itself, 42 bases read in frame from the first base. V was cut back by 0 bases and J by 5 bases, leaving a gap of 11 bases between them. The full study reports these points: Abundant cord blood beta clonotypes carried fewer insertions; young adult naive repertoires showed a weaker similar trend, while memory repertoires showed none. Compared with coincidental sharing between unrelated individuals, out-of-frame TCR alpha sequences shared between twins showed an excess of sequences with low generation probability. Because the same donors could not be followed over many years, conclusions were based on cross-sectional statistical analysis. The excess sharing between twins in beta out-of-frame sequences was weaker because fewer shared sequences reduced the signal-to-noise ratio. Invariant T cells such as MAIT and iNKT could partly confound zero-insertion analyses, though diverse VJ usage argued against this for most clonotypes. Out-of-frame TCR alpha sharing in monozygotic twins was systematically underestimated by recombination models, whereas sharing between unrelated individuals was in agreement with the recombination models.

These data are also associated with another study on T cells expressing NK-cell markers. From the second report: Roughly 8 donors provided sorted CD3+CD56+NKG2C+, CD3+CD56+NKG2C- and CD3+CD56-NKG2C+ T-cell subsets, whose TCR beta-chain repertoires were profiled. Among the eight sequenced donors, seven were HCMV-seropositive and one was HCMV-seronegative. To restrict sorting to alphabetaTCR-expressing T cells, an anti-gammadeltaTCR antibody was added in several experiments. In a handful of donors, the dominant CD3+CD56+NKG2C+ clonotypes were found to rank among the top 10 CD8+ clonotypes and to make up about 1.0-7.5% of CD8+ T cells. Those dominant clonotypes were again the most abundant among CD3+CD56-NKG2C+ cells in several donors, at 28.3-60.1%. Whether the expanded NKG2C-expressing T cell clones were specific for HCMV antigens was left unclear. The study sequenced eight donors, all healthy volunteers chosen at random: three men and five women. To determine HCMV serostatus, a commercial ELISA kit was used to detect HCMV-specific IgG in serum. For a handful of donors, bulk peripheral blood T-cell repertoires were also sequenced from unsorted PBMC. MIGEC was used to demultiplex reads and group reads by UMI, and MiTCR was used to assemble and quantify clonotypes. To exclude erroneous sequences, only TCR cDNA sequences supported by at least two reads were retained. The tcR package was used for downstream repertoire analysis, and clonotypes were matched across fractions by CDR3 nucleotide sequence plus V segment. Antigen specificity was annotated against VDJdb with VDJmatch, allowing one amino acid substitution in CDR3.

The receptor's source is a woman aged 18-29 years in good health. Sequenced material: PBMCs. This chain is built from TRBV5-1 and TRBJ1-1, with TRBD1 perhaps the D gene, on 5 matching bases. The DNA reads TGCGCCAGCAGCTTGGGATCAGGGCGGACTGAAGCTTTCTTT. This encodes CASSLGSGRTEAFF.